This paragraph reports one T cell receptor (beta chain). 13 Jbeta primers and 60 Vbeta primers were used for the PCR. Only in-frame clones appear in the TCRdb table, and some are missing; sequencing was by immunoSEQ multiplex PCR. The sample includes 130,000 or so clones, more than 70% seen only once; the top ten take 0.94%. The data are from a study of cytomegalovirus exposure and HLA in healthy donors. This sequence was found in a woman aged 55-69 years in good health and CMV-seronegative. The sequenced sample consisted of PBMCs.

The CDR3 reads CASSQGQGRQPQHF. The DNA for the CDR3 is TGCGCCAGCAGCCAAGGACAGGGACGCCAGCCCCAGCATTTT. The chain employs TRBV4-1 and TRBJ1-5; 7 bases are a match to TRBD1. J was trimmed by 7 bases and V by 1 base; bases with no gene match: 4. Germline V gene sequence: CDR1 MGHRA, CDR2 YSYEKL. The CDR3 consists of 14 residues.